One sample yielded the 16 T cell receptor beta chains listed below, sequenced in a study of T cell repertoires in cytomegalovirus infection. TCRdb fed the reads into MiXCR, producing one record per CDR3 protein. This sample has 200,000 to 300,000 distinct CDR3 sequences, with around 8.7% found just once. The sequencing sample was made of PBMCs. The receptors come from a human donor in good health (CMV status not recorded). Some clones in this sample may be carry-over from other donors' samples.

This clonotype was recorded at least ten times. The genes are TRBV7-3 and TRBJ2-2; the match to TRBD1 covers 8 bases. J lost 5 bases, V lost 4 bases, and 3 bases had no gene match. CDR1 SGHTA and CDR2 FQGTGA come from the germline V gene. The CDR3 covers 14 residues. Here the CDR3 DNA reads TGTGCCAGCAGCTCGGACAGGGCTACCGGGGAGCTGTTTTTT. Translated, it gives CASSSDRATGELFF.

This rearrangement joins TRBV7-2 to TRBJ1-5; 7 bases fit TRBD1. From germline, CDR1 is SGHTA and CDR2 FQGNSA. With V trimmed by 1 base and J by 5 bases, 5 bases remained unmatched. The CDR3 totals 15 residues. CDR3 residues: CASSLEGGGYQPQHF. The CDR3 bases are TGTGCCAGCAGCTTAGAAGGGGGCGGTTATCAGCCCCAGCATTTT.

In this sample, this clonotype turned up many times. The V and J genes are TRBV7-7 and TRBJ2-5; 13 bases line up with TRBD2. CDR1 SSHAT and CDR2 FNYEAQ come from the germline V gene (reference sequence). The CDR3 has 16 residues. In nucleotides, the CDR3 is TGTGCTACCTCTCAACGACTAGCGGGAGGTGGAGAGACCCAGTACTTC. It encodes CATSQRLAGGGETQYF.

This clonotype was seen many times. The chain joins TRBV6-1 to TRBJ2-1, with D perhaps TRBD1 (5 bases). The V and J ends lost 7 bases and 7 bases respectively, with 20 bases between them. The CDR3 length is 15 residues. Germline CDR1 and CDR2: MNHNS and SASEGT. CDR3 sequence (DNA): TGTGCCAGCATTCTCAACCCCGCTCCAGGGAATGAGCAGTTCTTC. Translated, it gives CASILNPAPGNEQFF.

This clonotype has ten or more counts. The rearrangement uses TRBV28 and TRBJ1-2; 9 bases are shared with TRBD1. Germline CDR1 and CDR2: MDHEN and SYDVKM. This CDR3 is built from 15 residues. After removal of 4 bases from V and 4 bases from J, the junction contained 7 bases not matched to a gene. The CDR3 nucleotides are TGTGCCAGCAGTTCTTCCGGGACAGGGTCCTATGGCTACACCTTC. Its translation: CASSSSGTGSYGYTF.

The table lists this clonotype with many counts. The chain joins TRBV7-8 to TRBJ2-5, with TRBD2 matching 10 bases. The CDR3 runs to 14 residues. Germline loops: CDR1 SGHVS, CDR2 FQNEAQ. The V and J ends lost 3 bases and 7 bases, in that order; junction bases with no gene match: 5. CDR3 in amino acids: CASSFKRGGVTQYF. In nucleotides, the CDR3 is TGTGCCAGCAGCTTTAAGCGGGGGGGTGTGACCCAGTACTTC.

The genes are TRBV27 and TRBJ1-6; no firm D call. The CDR3 sequence is 13 residues long. In germline, CDR1 is MNHEY, CDR2 SMNVEV (reference sequence). V shed 5 bases and J shed 7 bases, with 9 bases lying between them. CDR3 residues: CASSMARNSPLHF. The DNA for the CDR3 is TGTGCCAGCAGTATGGCTAGGAATTCACCCCTCCACTTT.

In this sample, this clonotype turned up many times. This chain joins TRBV7-2 and TRBJ2-1, with 9 positions matching TRBD1. The V and J ends lost 6 bases and 7 bases, in that order; junction bases with no gene match: 7. This CDR3 has 14 amino acids. Germline V gives CDR1 SGHTA, CDR2 FQGNSA. CDR3 amino acids: CASRLSGTGNEQFF. As DNA, the CDR3 is TGTGCCAGCAGGCTCTCAGGGACAGGGAATGAGCAGTTCTTC.

Many counts were recorded for this clonotype. The rearrangement joins TRBV19 to TRBJ2-1, with D tentatively TRBD2 (6 bases). The CDR3 runs 13 residues. V gave up 2 bases and J gave up 9 bases, with 11 bases separating them. Germline lookup yields CDR1 LNHDA and CDR2 SQIVND (reference sequence). The CDR3 coding sequence is TGTGCCAGTAGTATAACTAGCAGGCCTGAGCAGTTCTTC. This translates into CASSITSRPEQFF.

In this sample, this clonotype turned up many times. The chain employs TRBV7-8 and TRBJ2-3; no clear D gene. Germline CDR1 is SGHVS and CDR2 is FQNEAQ. This CDR3 has 16 residues. V was clipped by 1 base and J by 0 bases, with 11 bases between them. The CDR3 spells CASSLVPGSSTDTQYF. The DNA for the CDR3 is TGTGCCAGCAGCTTAGTTCCCGGCTCTAGCACAGATACGCAGTATTTT.

At least ten counts were recorded for this clonotype. The chain couples TRBV7-2 to TRBJ2-1; TRBD2 might be the D (6 bases). Deletions cut 1 base from V and 8 bases from J, with 9 bases between. The CDR3 covers 13 residues. Germline loops: CDR1 SGHTA, CDR2 FQGNSA. CDR3 sequence: CASSLVSGYEQFF. The CDR3 bases are TGTGCCAGCAGCTTAGTCAGCGGGTATGAGCAGTTCTTC.

This clonotype was counted many times. This chain links TRBV7-2 with TRBJ1-2; TRBD1 is a possible D gene (6 bases). Trimming cost V 0 bases and J 7 bases, with 18 bases left between them. From germline, CDR1 is SGHTA and CDR2 FQGNSA. This CDR3 region has 16 residues. Here the CDR3 reads CASSLATGTGTSGYTF. In DNA, the CDR3 is TGTGCCAGCAGCTTAGCGACGGGAACAGGGACCAGTGGCTACACCTTC. The full variable domain, rest sourced from reference TRBV7-2 and TRBJ1-2, is GAGVSQSPSNKVTEKGKDVELRCDPISGHTALYWYRQSLGQGLEFLIYFQGNSAPDKSGLPSDRFSAERTGGSVSTLTIQRTQQEDSAVYLCASSLATGTGTSGYTFGSGTRLTVV.

The sample holds many counts of this clonotype. V and J are TRBV7-2 and TRBJ2-2; unclear D gene. Per the germline V gene, CDR1 is SGHTA and CDR2 is FQGNSA. CDR3 size: 12 residues. The ends were cut back, 4 bases at V and 8 bases at J, with 8 bases in the middle. The CDR3 loop reads CASSSLRGELFF. The CDR3, as DNA: TGTGCCAGCAGCTCCCTAAGGGGGGAGCTGTTTTTT.

The rearrangement links TRBV20-1 to TRBJ1-3; D is uncertain. This CDR3 is 14 amino acids long. V dropped 3 bases and J dropped 0 bases, with 9 bases sitting between them. Germline V gives CDR1 DFQATT, CDR2 SNEGSKA (reference sequence). CDR3 region: CSARWEDSGNTIYF. CDR3 sequence (DNA): TGCAGTGCTAGGTGGGAGGACTCTGGAAACACCATATATTTT.

This chain connects TRBV7-9 to TRBJ2-7; TRBD1 is a possible D gene (5 bases). This CDR3 contains 15 residues. Germline CDR1 is SEHNR and CDR2 is FQNEAQ (reference sequence). The V end was cut by 2 bases, the J end by 2 bases, with 13 bases between. The CDR3 sequence: CASSLTSQGPYEQYF. CDR3 sequence (DNA): TGTGCCAGCAGCTTAACTTCCCAGGGCCCCTACGAGCAGTACTTC.

The sample holds many counts of this clonotype. The gene calls are TRBV20-1 and TRBJ1-5; D call uncertain. The length of the CDR3 is 16 residues. CDR1 and CDR2 from the germline V gene are DFQATT and SNEGSKA (reference sequence). V was clipped by 1 base and J by 0 bases, with 13 bases between them. In DNA, the CDR3 is TGCAGTGCTAGAGGATTGCTGCTTAATAGCAATCAGCCCCAGCATTTT. It translates to CSARGLLLNSNQPQHF.